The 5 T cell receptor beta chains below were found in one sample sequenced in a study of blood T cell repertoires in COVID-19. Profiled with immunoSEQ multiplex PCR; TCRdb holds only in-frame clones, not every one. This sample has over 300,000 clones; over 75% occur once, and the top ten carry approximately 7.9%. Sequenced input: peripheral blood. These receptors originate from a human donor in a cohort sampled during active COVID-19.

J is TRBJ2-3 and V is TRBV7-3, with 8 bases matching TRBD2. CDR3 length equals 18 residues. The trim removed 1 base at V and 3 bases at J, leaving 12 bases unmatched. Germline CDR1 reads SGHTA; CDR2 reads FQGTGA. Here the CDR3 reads CASSLKGPSGGATDTQYF. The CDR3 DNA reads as TGTGCCAGCAGCTTAAAGGGCCCCTCGGGGGGGGCTACAGATACGCAGTATTTT. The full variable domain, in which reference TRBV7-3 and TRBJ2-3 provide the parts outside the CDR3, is GAGVSQTPSNKVTEKGKYVELRCDPISGHTALYWYRQSLGQGPEFLIYFQGTGAADDSGLPNDRFFAVRPEGSVSTLKIQRTERGDSAVYLCASSLKGPSGGATDTQYFGPGTRLTVL.

CDR3 protein: CASSSRGLGQPQHF. CDR3 sequence (DNA): TGTGCCAGCAGCTCTAGGGGTTTAGGTCAGCCCCAGCATTTT. The chain couples TRBV6-2 or TRBV6-3 to TRBJ1-5, with D perhaps matching TRBD1 (5 bases). The CDR3 totals 14 residues. CDR1 and CDR2 from the germline V gene are MNHEY and SVGEGT. Trimming left V 6 bases short and J 6 bases short, with 15 bases between.

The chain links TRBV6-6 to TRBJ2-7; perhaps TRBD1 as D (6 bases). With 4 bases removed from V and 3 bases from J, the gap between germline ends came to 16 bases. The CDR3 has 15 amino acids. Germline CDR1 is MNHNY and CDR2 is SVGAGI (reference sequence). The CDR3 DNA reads TGTGCCAGCAGTTCCACCGACAGGAATGGCTACGAGCAGTACTTC. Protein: CASSSTDRNGYEQYF.

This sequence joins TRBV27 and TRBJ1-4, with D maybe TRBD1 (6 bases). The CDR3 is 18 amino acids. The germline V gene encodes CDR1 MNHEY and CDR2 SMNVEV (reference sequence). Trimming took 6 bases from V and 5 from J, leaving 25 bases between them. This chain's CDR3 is CASRKGPYHRVGNEKLFF. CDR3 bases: TGTGCCAGCAGGAAGGGCCCTTACCACAGGGTCGGGAATGAAAAACTGTTTTTT.

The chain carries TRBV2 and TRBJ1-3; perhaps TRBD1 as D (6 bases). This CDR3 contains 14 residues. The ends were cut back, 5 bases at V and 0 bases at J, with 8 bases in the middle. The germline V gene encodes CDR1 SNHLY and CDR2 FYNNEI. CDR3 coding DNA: TGTGCCAGCAGTACAGGGACCTCTGGAAACACCATATATTTT. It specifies CASSTGTSGNTIYF.